The subject of this entry is one T cell receptor (beta chain). These data originate in a study of T cell responses to AZD1222 COVID-19 vaccine. Assay: immunoSEQ multiplex PCR; the TCRdb copy retains only in-frame clones and omits some. The data contain 80,000 or so clones, over 80% of them singletons. The sequence came from an adult in good health. The sequencing used peripheral blood, collected on day 0 of AZD1222 vaccination.

The CDR3 protein is CASTPGRQLNTEAFF. As DNA, the CDR3 is TGTGCCAGCACTCCAGGGAGACAATTGAACACTGAAGCTTTCTTT. The chain is built from TRBV2 and TRBJ1-1; D is perhaps TRBD1 (5 bases). From germline, CDR1 is SNHLY and CDR2 FYNNEI. V was trimmed by 7 bases and J by 0 bases, leaving 15 bases between them. The CDR3 covers 15 residues.